A single sample gave rise to the 21 T cell receptor beta chains below, sequenced in a study of OX40 agonist ivuxolimab in advanced cancers. The library relied on the immunoSEQ multiplex PCR assay. In its TCRdb copy, this immuneACCESS table keeps in-frame sequences only and misses some clones. Where compared with another copy, unresolved V genes explain less than half of these, and the others have no known cause. Within this sample are roughly 97,000 clones, with around nine tenths of them counted one time only. 0.7% to 1% of the sample comes from the top ten. The sample here was CD4+ or CD8+ T cells sorted from blood, taken in a trial of the OX40 agonist ivuxolimab. These receptors all stem from an adult with an advanced solid tumor such as melanoma, head and neck, liver or kidney cancer.

The chain links TRBV18 to TRBJ1-5; D is undetermined. This CDR3 is built from 14 residues. With 4 bases removed from V and 3 bases from J, the gap between germline ends came to 10 bases. The germline gives CDR1 KGHSH, CDR2 LQKENI. This chain's CDR3 is CASSLKTVNQPQHF. In DNA form, the CDR3 reads TGTGCCAGCTCACTAAAAACAGTCAATCAGCCCCAGCATTTT.

The CDR3 DNA follows: TGTGCCAGCAGCGGGACAGGGGAGTGGTACGCAACTAATGAAAAACTGTTTTTT. Protein sequence: CASSGTGEWYATNEKLFF. The V and J genes are TRBV25-1 and TRBJ1-4; the match to TRBD1 covers 10 bases. Germline trimming cut 6 bases from V and 0 bases from J; bases unmatched to any gene: 10. The CDR3 covers 18 residues. CDR1 is MGHDK, CDR2 SYGVNS, per germline.

The chain has TRBV29-1 and TRBJ2-3, with 7 bases lining up with TRBD2. This CDR3 is 15 amino acids long. CDR1 and CDR2 (germline): SQVTM, ANQGSEA. Trimming cost V 6 bases and J 4 bases; bases outside gene matches: 13. CDR3 sequence: CSVHTTGGGSDTQYF. DNA of the CDR3: TGCAGCGTGCACACCACTGGGGGGGGGTCAGATACGCAGTATTTT.

In nucleotides, the CDR3 is TGTGCCAGCAGTTACGTCTCGAATTCACCCCTCCACTTT. The encoded protein is CASSYVSNSPLHF. The chain uses TRBV6-5 and TRBJ1-6; the D is unclear. The CDR3 covers 13 residues. V shed 2 bases and J shed 7 bases, with 6 bases lying between them. Germline CDR1 and CDR2: MNHEY and SVGAGI.

V is TRBV9 and J is TRBJ2-1; the D gene is possibly TRBD2 (6 bases). This CDR3 spans 15 amino acids. V lost 4 bases, J lost 4 bases, and 15 bases lay in between. The germline CDR1 and CDR2 sequences are SGDLS and YYNGEE. Here the CDR3 DNA reads TGTGCCAGCAGCCCACCGGCCGGGACTTACAATGAGCAGTTCTTC. Amino acids: CASSPPAGTYNEQFF.

The DNA of the CDR3 is TGTGCCAGCAGTGAAGAGGGCAGGGCCTCCTACGAGCAGTACTTC. This translates into CASSEEGRASYEQYF. The genes are TRBV25-1 and TRBJ2-7; D may be TRBD1 or TRBD2 (5 bases each). Germline assignment: CDR1 MGHDK and CDR2 SYGVNS. The CDR3 contains 15 residues. With 2 bases removed from V and 0 bases from J, the gap between germline ends came to 11 bases.

The chain has TRBV5-6 and TRBJ1-5; tentative D call: TRBD1 (6 bases). The germline gives CDR1 SGHDT, CDR2 YYEEEE. This CDR3 spans 13 amino acids. Trimming stripped 3 bases from V and 9 bases from J, with 13 bases between. CDR3 coding DNA: TGTGCCAGCAGCTCCAGGGGAGGCCGGCCCCAGCATTTT. Translating it yields CASSSRGGRPQHF.

The chain couples TRBV28 to TRBJ1-2; 9 bases fit TRBD1. With 7 bases clipped from V and 9 bases from J, the junction kept 18 bases outside the gene matches. CDR3 length: 16 amino acids. Germline-derived CDR1 and CDR2 are MDHEN and SYDVKM. CDR3 nucleotide sequence: TGTGCCAGCACTTACCCATCAGGACAGGGGACGGGAAGCTACACCTTC. As protein: CASTYPSGQGTGSYTF.

The chain is built from TRBV18 and TRBJ2-7; 8 bases agree with TRBD1. This CDR3 contains 17 residues. Losses at the gene ends were 5 bases for V and 0 bases for J; bases not matched to a gene: 12. Germline CDR1 reads KGHSH; CDR2 reads LQKENI. The CDR3 bases are TGTGCCAGCTCATCGGATACAGGGGGTCCCAGCTCCTACGAGCAGTACTTC. It codes for CASSSDTGGPSSYEQYF. Supplemented by reference TRBV18 and TRBJ2-7, the full variable domain reads NAGVMQNPRHLVRRRGQEARLRCSPMKGHSHVYWYRQLPEEGLKFMVYLQKENIIDESGMPKERFSAEFPKEGPSILRIQQVVRGDSAAYFCASSSDTGGPSSYEQYFGPGTRLTVT.

The J gene is TRBJ2-7, the V gene TRBV4-1; 7 bases fit TRBD2. CDR1 and CDR2 (germline): MGHRA, YSYEKL. The V segment lost 6 bases and the J segment 6 bases; nucleotides outside the gene matches: 11. The CDR3 runs 14 residues. CDR3 nucleotide sequence: TGCGCCAGCAGGCGCGGGGAGCGGGGAGGCGAGCAGTACTTC. Translated, it gives CASRRGERGGEQYF.

The chain is built from TRBV5-4 and TRBJ2-3, with 13 nucleotides matching TRBD2. Germline trimming cut 5 bases from V and 3 bases from J; bases unmatched to any gene: 6. The CDR3 spans 16 residues. The germline CDR1 and CDR2 sequences are SGHNT and YYREEE (reference sequence). The chain's CDR3 is CASRAGTSGETDTQYF. The CDR3 nucleotides read TGTGCCAGCAGGGCCGGGACTAGCGGGGAGACAGATACGCAGTATTTT.

The genes are TRBV4-3 and TRBJ1-4, with 8 bases lining up with TRBD1. Trimming took 1 base from V and 7 from J; bases not matched to a gene: 2. Per germline, CDR1 LGHNA and CDR2 YSLEER. The CDR3 is made up of 14 amino acids. CDR3 sequence reads: CASSQVTGGEKLFF. CDR3 DNA: TGCGCCAGCAGCCAAGTTACAGGGGGTGAAAAACTGTTTTTT.

The rearrangement links TRBV29-1 to TRBJ1-5; perhaps TRBD1 as D (5 bases). The germline gives CDR1 SQVTM, CDR2 ANQGSEA. Trimming left V 4 bases short and J 0 bases short, with 7 bases between. There are 13 residues in the CDR3. The CDR3 nucleotides are TGCAGCGTTGGAGACAGTAGCAATCAGCCCCAGCATTTT. Its protein product is CSVGDSSNQPQHF.

The chain is built from TRBV7-2 and TRBJ2-5; perhaps TRBD1 as D (6 bases). V was pared by 1 base and J by 6 bases, with 12 bases between. Germline V gene lookup returns CDR1 SGHTA and CDR2 FQGNSA. The length of the CDR3 is 14 residues. The CDR3 spells CASSLGTVIQTQYF. DNA of the CDR3: TGTGCCAGCAGCTTAGGGACAGTGATTCAGACCCAGTACTTC.

The CDR3 coding sequence is TGTGCCAGCAGTTCCCAACGGGGGAATGAGCAGTTCTTC. Protein: CASSSQRGNEQFF. The V gene is TRBV27, the J gene TRBJ2-1, with a weak D call TRBD2 (6 bases). The CDR3 has 13 amino acids. Trimming shortened V by 4 bases and J by 7 bases, and 11 bases separated the two germline ends. Germline V gene sequence: CDR1 MNHEY, CDR2 SMNVEV (reference sequence).

The count of this clone is one. The V call is TRBV7-2, the J call TRBJ2-5; 12 nucleotides match TRBD1. The germline gives CDR1 SGHTA, CDR2 FQGNSA. Losses at the gene ends were 5 bases for V and 5 bases for J; bases not matched to a gene: 6. This CDR3 has 15 amino acids. For the CDR3, the DNA is TGTGCCAGCAGCCCCGGGACAGGGGGCGCGGAGACCCAGTACTTC. It yields the protein CASSPGTGGAETQYF.

The rearrangement joins TRBV28 to TRBJ1-2; the match to TRBD1 covers 7 bases. The V gene end was trimmed by 3 bases and the J gene end by 8 bases; junction bases not matched to a gene: 9. CDR3 length: 14 amino acids. Germline CDR1 MDHEN, CDR2 SYDVKM. In DNA, the CDR3 is TGTGCCAGCAGTTTTGCTCGACAGGGTGAGGGCTACACCTTC. Protein product: CASSFARQGEGYTF.

This sequence joins TRBV10-1 and TRBJ2-4; tentative D call: TRBD2 (5 bases). Germline V CDR1 and CDR2: WNHNN, SYGVQD (reference sequence). The CDR3 is 18 amino acids. V was shortened by 7 bases and J by 0 bases, with 22 bases between the two germline ends. This CDR3 reads CASTDYKGVDLAKNIQYF. CDR3 DNA sequence: TGCGCCAGCACCGACTATAAGGGCGTTGATCTAGCCAAAAACATTCAGTACTTC.

The rearrangement links TRBV28 to TRBJ1-1; D not resolved. The germline CDR1 and CDR2 sequences are MDHEN and SYDVKM. This CDR3 is built from 12 residues. V lost 8 bases and J 4 bases, leaving 11 bases between the germline ends. The CDR3 loop reads CASGAKGTEAFF. The CDR3 bases are TGTGCCAGCGGAGCGAAGGGCACTGAAGCTTTCTTT.

The chain combines TRBV2 with TRBJ2-3; 8 bases line up with TRBD2. V lost 3 bases and J lost 1; bases outside the gene matches: 0. CDR1 and CDR2 (germline): SNHLY, FYNNEI. The CDR3 runs to 14 residues. The CDR3 spells CASSDGRGTDTQYF. In DNA, the CDR3 is TGTGCCAGCAGTGACGGGAGGGGCACAGATACGCAGTATTTT.

The table lists this clone with a few counts. This chain links TRBV19 with TRBJ1-1, with D unresolved. Trimming took 1 base from V and 1 from J, leaving 4 bases between them. This CDR3 is built from 13 residues. Looked up from germline, CDR1 is LNHDA and CDR2 is SQIVND (reference sequence). The DNA of the CDR3 is TGTGCCAGTAGTATAGGGTGGAACACTGAAGCTTTCTTT. Translation gives CASSIGWNTEAFF.